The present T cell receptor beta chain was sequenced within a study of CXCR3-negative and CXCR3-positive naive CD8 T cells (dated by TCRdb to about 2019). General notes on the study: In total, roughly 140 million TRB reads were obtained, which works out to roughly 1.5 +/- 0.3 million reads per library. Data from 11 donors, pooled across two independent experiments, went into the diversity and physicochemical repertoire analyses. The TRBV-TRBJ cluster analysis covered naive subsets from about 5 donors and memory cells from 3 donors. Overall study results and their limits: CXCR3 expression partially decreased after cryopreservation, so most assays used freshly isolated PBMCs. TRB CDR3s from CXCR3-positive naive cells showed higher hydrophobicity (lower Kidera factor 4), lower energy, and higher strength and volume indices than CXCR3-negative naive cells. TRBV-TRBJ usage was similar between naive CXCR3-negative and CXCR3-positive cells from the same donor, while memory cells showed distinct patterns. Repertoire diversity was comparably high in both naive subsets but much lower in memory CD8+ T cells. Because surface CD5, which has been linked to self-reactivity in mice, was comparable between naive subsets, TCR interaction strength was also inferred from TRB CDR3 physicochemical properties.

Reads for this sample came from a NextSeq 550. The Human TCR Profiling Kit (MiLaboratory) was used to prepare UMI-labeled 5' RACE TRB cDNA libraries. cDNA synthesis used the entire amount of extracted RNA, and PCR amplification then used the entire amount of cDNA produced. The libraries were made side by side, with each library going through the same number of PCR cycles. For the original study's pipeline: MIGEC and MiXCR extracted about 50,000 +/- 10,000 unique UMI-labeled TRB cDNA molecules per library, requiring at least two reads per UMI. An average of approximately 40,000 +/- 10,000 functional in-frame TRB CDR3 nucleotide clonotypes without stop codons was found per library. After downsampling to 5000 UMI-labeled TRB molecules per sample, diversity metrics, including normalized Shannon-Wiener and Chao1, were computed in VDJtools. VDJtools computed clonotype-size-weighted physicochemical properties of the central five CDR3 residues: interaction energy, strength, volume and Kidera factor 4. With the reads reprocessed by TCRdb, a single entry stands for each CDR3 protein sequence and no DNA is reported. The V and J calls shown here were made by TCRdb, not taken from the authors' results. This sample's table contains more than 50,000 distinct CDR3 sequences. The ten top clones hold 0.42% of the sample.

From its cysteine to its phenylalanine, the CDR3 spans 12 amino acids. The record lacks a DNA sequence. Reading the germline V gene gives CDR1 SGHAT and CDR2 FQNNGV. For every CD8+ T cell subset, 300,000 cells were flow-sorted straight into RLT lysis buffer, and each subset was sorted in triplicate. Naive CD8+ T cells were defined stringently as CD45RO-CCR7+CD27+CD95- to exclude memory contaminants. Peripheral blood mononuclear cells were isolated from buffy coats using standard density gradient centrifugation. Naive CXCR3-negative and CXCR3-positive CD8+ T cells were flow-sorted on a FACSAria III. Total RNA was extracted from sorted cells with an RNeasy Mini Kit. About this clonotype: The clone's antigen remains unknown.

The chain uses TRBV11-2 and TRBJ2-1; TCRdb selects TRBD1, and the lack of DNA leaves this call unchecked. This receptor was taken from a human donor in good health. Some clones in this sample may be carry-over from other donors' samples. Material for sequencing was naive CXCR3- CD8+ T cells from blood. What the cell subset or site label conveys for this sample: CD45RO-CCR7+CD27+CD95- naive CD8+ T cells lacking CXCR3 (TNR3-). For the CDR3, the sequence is CASSLGGDEQFF.